A single sample is the source of the 24 T cell receptor beta chains below, sequenced in a study of blood T cell repertoires in COVID-19 (dated by TCRdb to the early 2020s). The library was obtained by the immunoSEQ multiplex PCR assay. The source is immuneACCESS, and TCRdb retained only in-frame sequences with V and J called. Part of the clones is not carried over; for the studies checked, unresolved V genes explain less than half of this, and the remainder is unexplained. The sample table holds around 310,000 clones, of which around nine tenths were seen once. The ten most abundant clones make up approximately 9.4% of the sample. Specimen: PBMCs or T cells enriched from blood (not recorded which). The receptors were sampled from a woman aged 40 to 50 who had recovered from COVID-19.

The J gene is TRBJ2-3, the V gene TRBV30; the D gene is possibly TRBD1 (5 bases). Germline loops: CDR1 GTSNPN, CDR2 SVGIG (reference sequence). The ends were cut back, 2 bases at V and 1 base at J, with 13 bases in the middle. This CDR3 region has 15 residues. CDR3 residues: CAWSHQGRGTDTQYF. The CDR3 DNA reads as TGTGCCTGGAGTCATCAGGGAAGGGGCACAGATACGCAGTATTTT.

This clone is a singleton in its sample. V gene TRBV19 combines with J gene TRBJ1-6; D might be TRBD1 (5 bases). CDR1 and CDR2 (germline): LNHDA, SQIVND (reference sequence). CDR3 length: 16 residues. Trimming took 3 bases from V and 6 from J, leaving 15 bases between them. The CDR3 DNA reads TGTGCCAGTAGTATTGGCACAGGAAGGAGTAATTCACCCCTCCACTTT. It yields the protein CASSIGTGRSNSPLHF.

The J gene is TRBJ2-1, the V gene TRBV3-1 (or the pseudogene TRBV3-2); 10 bases are a match to TRBD2. The J segment lost 9 bases and the V segment lost 0 bases, leaving 11 bases of the junction unmatched. CDR1 and CDR2 (germline): LGHDT, YNNKEL (reference sequence). CDR3 length equals 17 residues. In DNA, the CDR3 is TGTGCCAGCAGCCAAGACGGGCTAGCGGGGGCCCTGGGTGAGCAGTTCTTC. This codes for CASSQDGLAGALGEQFF.

The chain couples TRBV11-3 to TRBJ2-7; 9 bases map to TRBD1. V gave up 0 bases and J gave up 5 bases; unmatched junction bases: 5. Germline V CDR1 and CDR2: SGHNT, YENEEA. The CDR3 spans 15 residues. The CDR3 DNA follows: TGTGCCAGCAGCTTAGAAGGACAGGGGTACGACGAGCAGTACTTC. This gives the protein CASSLEGQGYDEQYF.

This chain links TRBV6-2 or TRBV6-3 with TRBJ2-2; TRBD2 aligns across 7 bases. Germline CDR1 and CDR2: MNHEY and SVGEGT. This CDR3 region has 17 residues. V gave up 4 bases and J gave up 6 bases; unmatched junction bases: 14. In DNA, the CDR3 is TGTGCCAGCAGTTCCCTTCGAGGGCCTAGCGGATCCGGGGAGCTGTTTTTT. This translates into CASSSLRGPSGSGELFF.

The chain carries TRBV28 and TRBJ2-7; 8 positions agree with TRBD1. Losses at the gene ends were 1 base for V and 1 base for J; bases not matched to a gene: 3. The CDR3 sequence is 15 residues long. CDR1 is MDHEN and CDR2 is SYDVKM in the germline V gene. The CDR3 coding sequence is TGTGCCAGCAGTTTATCGGACAGGGTGTCCTACGAGCAGTACTTC. Amino acid sequence: CASSLSDRVSYEQYF.

The chain has TRBV2 and TRBJ1-1; no reliable D call. V shed 7 bases and J shed 3 bases, with 6 bases lying between them. The CDR3 contains 11 residues. Germline-derived CDR1 and CDR2 are SNHLY and FYNNEI. For the CDR3, the DNA is TGTGCCAGCACCGTGTACACTGAAGCTTTCTTT. This sequence encodes CASTVYTEAFF.

V and J are TRBV2 and TRBJ2-5; 10 bases fit TRBD2. J gave up 5 bases and V 5 bases, and 11 bases lay outside the gene matches. CDR1 SNHLY and CDR2 FYNNEI come from the germline V gene. The CDR3 consists of 16 residues. Written as DNA, the CDR3 is TGTGCCAGCAGTCATCCAGCGGGAGGGCCCCTGGAGACCCAGTACTTC. Protein sequence: CASSHPAGGPLETQYF.

The CDR3 loop reads CASRQITNSYEQYF. The CDR3 DNA reads TGTGCCAGCAGACAGATAACGAACAGCTACGAGCAGTACTTC. The chain links TRBV11-3 to TRBJ2-7; the D is unclear. The V and J ends lost 6 bases and 3 bases respectively, with 15 bases between them. This CDR3 spans 14 amino acids. Germline CDR1 SGHNT, CDR2 YENEEA.

This clone showed up just once. The gene calls are TRBV7-9 and TRBJ2-3; D is unresolved. This CDR3 is 15 amino acids long. Germline values: CDR1 SEHNR, CDR2 FQNEAQ (reference sequence). V lost 5 bases, J lost 1 base, and 13 bases lay in between. This CDR3 reads CASSPPQIGTDTQYF. The CDR3 nucleotides read TGTGCCAGCAGCCCACCGCAGATCGGCACAGATACGCAGTATTTT.

This clone was seen a few times. This rearrangement joins TRBV5-1 to TRBJ2-5; TRBD2 matches at 7 bases. CDR1 is SGHRS and CDR2 is YFSETQ in the germline V gene. V trimming: 5 bases; J trimming: 3 bases; junction bases outside the gene matches: 10. The CDR3 is made up of 15 amino acids. CDR3: CASRLRGSDEETQYF. The CDR3 coding sequence is TGCGCCAGCAGGTTGCGCGGGAGTGATGAAGAGACCCAGTACTTC.

The V gene is TRBV9, the J gene TRBJ1-2, with D maybe TRBD1 (6 bases). This CDR3 comprises 13 residues. Germline V gene data show CDR1 as SGDLS and CDR2 as YYNGEE. V lost 0 bases to trimming and J lost 7 bases, with 10 bases between them. In DNA form, the CDR3 reads TGTGCCAGCAGCGTAGGAGGGGGTGTTGGCTACACCTTC. This gives the protein CASSVGGGVGYTF.

V is TRBV11-3 and J is TRBJ2-1; TRBD2 matches at 9 bases. Germline CDR1 reads SGHNT; CDR2 reads YENEEA. V gave up 5 bases and J gave up 4 bases; unmatched junction bases: 12. The CDR3 totals 17 residues. Here the CDR3 DNA reads TGTGCCAGCAGCGCCAACCCGCCGGGACTAGCTTACAATGAGCAGTTCTTC. Its protein is CASSANPPGLAYNEQFF.

The chain combines TRBV5-1 with TRBJ1-1; D remains unclear. Between the trimmed V and J ends, which lost 3 bases and 10 bases, there was a span of 16 bases. The CDR3 spans 13 residues. The germline CDR1 and CDR2 sequences are SGHRS and YFSETQ. The CDR3 DNA follows: TGCGCCAGCAGCTCAGGCCAGTCCTTCGGAGCTTTCTTT. This gives the protein CASSSGQSFGAFF.

The chain carries TRBV30 and TRBJ2-1; 7 nucleotides match TRBD2. This CDR3 contains 13 residues. Germline assignment: CDR1 GTSNPN and CDR2 SVGIG (reference sequence). V lost 5 bases and J lost 7; bases outside the gene matches: 8. This CDR3 is CAWDSGRLNEQFF. CDR3 nucleotides: TGTGCCTGGGATTCCGGGAGGCTGAATGAGCAGTTCTTC.

The rearrangement joins TRBV4-3 to TRBJ2-2, with 7 bases identical to TRBD2. Germline CDR1 reads LGHNA; CDR2 reads YSLEER. The ends lost 2 bases at V and 4 bases at J; junction bases unmatched: 13. There are 18 residues in the CDR3. In DNA, the CDR3 is TGCGCCAGCAGCCAACGGGCGGGGGATGAAGGGTCCACCGGGGAGCTGTTTTTT. Encoded protein: CASSQRAGDEGSTGELFF.

V and J are TRBV28 and TRBJ1-5; D unresolved. Germline CDR1 MDHEN, CDR2 SYDVKM. The CDR3 is made up of 13 amino acids. Trimming cost V 6 bases and J 7 bases, with 13 bases left between them. The DNA for the CDR3 is TGTGCCAGCAGCTCCTTCGCGGGGCAGCCCCAGCATTTT. This translates into CASSSFAGQPQHF.

The rearrangement links TRBV7-2 to TRBJ2-3, with 10 bases matching TRBD2. This CDR3 is 15 amino acids long. J was trimmed by 3 bases and V by 2 bases; bases with no gene match: 2. Germline CDR1 SGHTA, CDR2 FQGNSA. The CDR3 DNA reads TGTGCCAGCAGCTTACTAGCGGGAGTAACAGATACGCAGTATTTT. Its protein is CASSLLAGVTDTQYF.

This chain links TRBV7-3 with TRBJ2-1; D is undetermined. V was clipped by 4 bases and J by 8 bases, with 18 bases between them. The CDR3 has 15 amino acids. The germline CDR1 and CDR2 sequences are SGHTA and FQGTGA. CDR3 coding DNA: TGTGCCAGCAGCTCCCCGGGTAGTCCCCGGGATGAGCAGTTCTTC. Its translation: CASSSPGSPRDEQFF.

The chain is built from TRBV10-3 and TRBJ1-2; no clear D. Germline V lookup: CDR1 ENHRY, CDR2 SYGVKD. This CDR3 is 16 amino acids long. With 4 bases removed from V and 3 bases from J, the gap between germline ends came to 18 bases. The CDR3 nucleotides read TGTGCCATCAGTGGAGACCCCGGTTCGGGGTACTATGGCTACACCTTC. Protein sequence: CAISGDPGSGYYGYTF.

The chain uses TRBV6-1 and TRBJ1-1; tentative D call: TRBD1 (6 bases). The CDR3 runs 16 residues. Trimming removed 3 bases from V and 3 bases from J, with 17 bases in between. The germline V gene encodes CDR1 MNHNS and CDR2 SASEGT. The DNA of the CDR3 is TGTGCCAGCAGTGATACGGACAGTTTTTTGTACACTGAAGCTTTCTTT. Translating gives CASSDTDSFLYTEAFF.

This sequence joins TRBV9 and TRBJ1-2; weak D call: TRBD1 (5 bases). From germline, CDR1 is SGDLS and CDR2 YYNGEE. Trimming shortened V by 4 bases and J by 4 bases, and 14 bases separated the two germline ends. The CDR3 is 14 amino acids. CDR3 in DNA: TGTGCCAGCAGCCTCGGCGACAGACCCTATGGCTACACCTTC. This codes for CASSLGDRPYGYTF. Combining the CDR3 with reference TRBV9 and TRBJ1-2 gives the whole variable domain DSGVTQTPKHLITATGQRVTLRCSPRSGDLSVYWYQQSLDQGLQFLIQYYNGEERAKGNILERFSAQQFPDLHSELNLSSLELGDSALYFCASSLGDRPYGYTFGSGTRLTVV.

The V call is TRBV4-2, the J call TRBJ1-6, with D hard to call. The V end was cut by 3 bases, the J end by 5 bases, with 14 bases between. CDR3 size: 16 residues. The V gene's germline CDR1 is LGHNA and CDR2 YNFKEQ. The CDR3 protein is CASSHEGLVDNSPLHF. The CDR3 DNA sequence: TGTGCCAGCAGCCATGAGGGCCTCGTGGATAATTCACCCCTCCACTTT.

V gene TRBV11-3 combines with J gene TRBJ1-4; D perhaps matches TRBD1 (5 bases). Germline V gene sequence: CDR1 SGHNT, CDR2 YENEEA. The CDR3 runs to 14 residues. V was cut by 6 bases and J by 8 bases, with 16 bases left in between. The CDR3 sequence is CASRLGRGREKLFF. In DNA form, the CDR3 reads TGTGCCAGCAGACTTGGGAGGGGCCGAGAAAAACTGTTTTTT.